A selection of T cell receptor beta chains follows, all from one sample in a study of cytomegalovirus exposure and HLA in healthy donors. Clones were read by immunoSEQ multiplex PCR, and TCRdb kept only the in-frame ones, dropping some. The sample lists about 150,000 clones, around 82% occurring once. Input material: PBMCs. All receptors derive from a woman aged 50 to 60 in good health and CMV-seropositive. The CDR3 runs from the conserved cysteine through the conserved F or W. D genes are given only for firm matches. Size values are once, few and many counts, or a class for expanded clones, and some rows have none.

>TRBV6-5|13|NA|few|TRBJ1-2
TGTGCCAGCAAGTCAGGGGCTCTTCTAGGCTACACCTTC
CASKSGALLGYTF
>TRBV9|17|TRBD2|NA|TRBJ2-7
TGTGCCAGCAGCTTCAGCGGGGGGCCTACCGCCTCCTACGAGCAGTACTTC
CASSFSGGPTASYEQYF
>TRBV5-1|15|TRBD1|NA|TRBJ2-7
TGCGCCAGCAGCCCGGGGTACAGGGGATCCTACGAGCAGTACTTC
CASSPGYRGSYEQYF
>TRBV6-1|14|TRBD1|NA|TRBJ2-7
TGTGCCAGCAGGGCGGGACAGGGCCTCTACGAGCAGTACTTC
CASRAGQGLYEQYF
>TRBV6-1|13|TRBD2|NA|TRBJ2-3
TGTGCCAGCACCGGGGGGGTCCCAGATACGCAGTATTTT
CASTGGVPDTQYF
>TRBV30|13|NA|NA|TRBJ2-6
TGTGCCTGGAACTACAGGGCGGCCAACGTCCTGACTTTC
CAWNYRAANVLTF
>TRBV7-9|16|NA|NA|TRBJ1-2
TGTGCCAGCAGCTCGGGGTTGGGCAATGTTAACTATGGCTACACCTTC
CASSSGLGNVNYGYTF
>TRBV5-8|14|TRBD1|NA|TRBJ2-1
TGTGCCAGCAGCTTGGGCAGGGGGCGTTATGAGCAGTTCTTC
CASSLGRGRYEQFF
>TRBV11-2|16|TRBD2|NA|TRBJ2-3
TGTGCCAGCAGCTTAGGGGGACTAGCGGGAGGAGATACGCAGTATTTT
CASSLGGLAGGDTQYF
>TRBV7-9|15|TRBD1|NA|TRBJ1-2
TGTGCCAGCAGCTTTACAGGGGGGAACAACTATGGCTACACCTTC
CASSFTGGNNYGYTF
>TRBV28|15|NA|NA|TRBJ2-7
TGTGCCAGCAGTTCAAGACTGGGAGCGGCCTACGAGCAGTACTTC
CASSSRLGAAYEQYF
>TRBV7-9|16|TRBD2|NA|TRBJ2-3
TGTGCCAGCAGCCTAATACCGGGACTAGCGGTAGATACGCAGTATTTT
CASSLIPGLAVDTQYF
>TRBV12-5|12|NA|NA|TRBJ2-7
TGTGCTAGTGGCCCGACTAGTCTGGAGCAGTACTTC
CASGPTSLEQYF
>TRBV2|15|TRBD2|NA|TRBJ2-4
TGTGCCAGCAGTGAAAGGCGGGGGGGAGCGGGCGTTCAGTACTTC
CASSERRGGAGVQYF
>TRBV4-3|15|NA|NA|TRBJ2-3
TGCGCCAGCAGCCAAGATCCAGGACTCCTGGATACGCAGTATTTT
CASSQDPGLLDTQYF
>TRBV7-9|13|NA|NA|TRBJ1-5
TGTTCCAGCAGCTTAGGGGGGGGTCAGCCCCAGCATTTT
CSSSLGGGQPQHF
>TRBV28|14|NA|NA|TRBJ1-6
TGTGCCAGCAGCTCACAGGGTTTTAATTCACCCCTCCACTTT
CASSSQGFNSPLHF
>TRBV30|15|NA|few|TRBJ1-6
TGTGCCTGGAAGCCCCAACAGGGTTCGAATTCACCCCTCCACTTT
CAWKPQQGSNSPLHF
>TRBV30|11|NA|NA|TRBJ2-7
TGTGCCTGGATTCGGGGCTACGAGCAGTACTTC
CAWIRGYEQYF
>TRBV5-4|15|TRBD1|once|TRBJ1-1
TGTGCCAGCAGCGCGCGGACAGGGGCGCACACTGAAGCTTTCTTT
CASSARTGAHTEAFF
>TRBV9|13|NA|NA|TRBJ1-3
TGTGCCAGCAGTGAGATGAGCGGGGACACCATATATTTT
CASSEMSGDTIYF
>TRBV7-6|16|TRBD2|NA|TRBJ2-7
TGTGCCAGCAGCTTAGCGGGTAGCGGGCCCTCCTACGAGCAGTACTTC
CASSLAGSGPSYEQYF
>TRBV6-1|16|NA|NA|TRBJ2-1
TGTGCCAGCAGTGTTGCAGACAGGCATTTTTACAATGAGCAGTTCTTC
CASSVADRHFYNEQFF
>TRBV11-3|14|NA|NA|TRBJ2-2
TGTGCCAGCAGTCGCAGGGGGGACACCGGGGAGCTGTTTTTT
CASSRRGDTGELFF
>TRBV2|14|NA|once|TRBJ1-6
TGTGCCAGCACCCCAGGTCTTATAGGTTCACCCCTCCACTTT
CASTPGLIGSPLHF
>TRBV30|15|NA|NA|TRBJ1-4
TGTGCCTGGAGCAGGGGAACTGCAACTAATGAAAAACTGTTTTTT
CAWSRGTATNEKLFF